Listed below are T cell receptor beta chains from one sample, sequenced in a study of human T cells and chemical hapten exposure. Each CDR3 protein gets one entry after TCRdb re-called the RACE reads with MiXCR. The table includes around 200,000 distinct CDR3 sequences, about 22% detected once. The sequencing used whole blood, collected in connection with sensitization to the hapten diphenylcyclopropenone (DPC). These receptors were obtained from a woman between 35 and 50 years old with alopecia areata. Some clones in this sample may be carry-over from other donors' samples. CDR3s include the opening cysteine and the closing phenylalanine or tryptophan. The D gene is left open where the match is weak. Some rows have no size entry. The others give once, few or many, or a class for an expanded clone.

clone size: few
J gene: TRBJ1-5
V gene: TRBV2
D gene: NA
CDR3 protein: CASTELESNQPQHF
CDR3 DNA: TGTGCCAGCACCGAGTTGGAAAGCAATCAGCCCCAGCATTTT

clone size: few
J gene: TRBJ2-3
V gene: TRBV20-1
D gene: TRBD2
CDR3 protein: CSACLTLGGGTDTQYF
CDR3 DNA: TGCAGTGCCTGCCTAACGCTGGGGGGGGGCACAGATACGCAGTATTTT

clone size: NA
J gene: TRBJ1-2
V gene: TRBV29-1
D gene: TRBD1
CDR3 protein: CSVEDTRDRENYGYTF
CDR3 DNA: TGCAGCGTTGAGGACACCCGGGACAGGGAAAACTATGGCTACACCTTC

clone size: few
J gene: TRBJ2-3
V gene: TRBV7-9
D gene: TRBD1
CDR3 protein: CASSRGQVTDTQYF
CDR3 DNA: TGTGCCAGCAGCCGGGGACAGGTCACAGATACGCAGTATTTT

clone size: few
J gene: TRBJ2-1
V gene: TRBV12-5
D gene: NA
CDR3 protein: CASGLVIGTTYNEQFF
CDR3 DNA: TGTGCTAGTGGTTTGGTAATTGGGACGACCTACAATGAGCAGTTCTTC

clone size: NA
J gene: TRBJ1-5
V gene: TRBV28
D gene: NA
CDR3 protein: CASSLRGQPQHF
CDR3 DNA: TGTGCCAGCAGTTTAAGGGGGCAGCCCCAGCATTTT

clone size: NA
J gene: TRBJ2-1
V gene: TRBV6-5
D gene: TRBD2
CDR3 protein: CASSLGSITSGDYNEQFF
CDR3 DNA: TGTGCCAGCAGTCTCGGCTCGATCACTAGCGGAGACTACAATGAGCAGTTCTTC

clone size: few
J gene: TRBJ1-2
V gene: TRBV6-5
D gene: TRBD1
CDR3 protein: CASRSRDGTGTYGYTF
CDR3 DNA: TGTGCCAGCAGGAGCAGAGACGGGACAGGGACCTATGGCTACACCTTC

clone size: NA
J gene: TRBJ2-1
V gene: TRBV28
D gene: TRBD2
CDR3 protein: CASSLGGVYNEQFF
CDR3 DNA: TGTGCCAGCAGTTTAGGGGGGGTCTACAATGAGCAGTTCTTC

clone size: once
J gene: TRBJ1-5
V gene: TRBV6-6
D gene: NA
CDR3 protein: CASSYPSEVGSQHF
CDR3 DNA: TGTGCCAGCAGTTACCCCTCCGAGGTAGGGTCCCAGCATTTT

clone size: NA
J gene: TRBJ2-3
V gene: TRBV4-3
D gene: TRBD1
CDR3 protein: CASSPTGGFGDTQYF
CDR3 DNA: TGCGCCAGCAGCCCGACAGGGGGCTTCGGAGATACGCAGTATTTT

clone size: few
J gene: TRBJ2-1
V gene: TRBV20-1
D gene: NA
CDR3 protein: CSARDQQGLGGQFF
CDR3 DNA: TGCAGTGCTAGAGATCAACAGGGATTGGGAGGGCAGTTCTTC

clone size: few
J gene: TRBJ2-1
V gene: TRBV12-3/TRBV12-4
D gene: NA
CDR3 protein: CASSSGNEQFF
CDR3 DNA: TGTGCCAGCAGTTCCGGGAATGAGCAGTTCTTC

clone size: NA
J gene: TRBJ2-1
V gene: TRBV11-1
D gene: NA
CDR3 protein: CASSFRGVNEQFF
CDR3 DNA: TGTGCCAGCAGCTTCCGAGGGGTGAATGAGCAGTTCTTC

clone size: NA
J gene: TRBJ1-4
V gene: TRBV20-1
D gene: TRBD1
CDR3 protein: CSARGDSLNEKLFF
CDR3 DNA: TGCAGTGCTAGAGGGGACAGCCTAAATGAAAAACTGTTTTTT

clone size: few
J gene: TRBJ2-7
V gene: TRBV27
D gene: TRBD2
CDR3 protein: CASSLSAGAPYEQYF
CDR3 DNA: TGTGCCAGCAGTTTATCGGCGGGAGCTCCCTACGAGCAGTACTTC

clone size: few
J gene: TRBJ2-5
V gene: TRBV5-1
D gene: TRBD1
CDR3 protein: CASSLGQGAIAQYF
CDR3 DNA: TGCGCCAGCAGCTTGGGACAGGGGGCAATAGCCCAGTACTTC

clone size: many
J gene: TRBJ1-2
V gene: TRBV6-2/TRBV6-3
D gene: NA
CDR3 protein: CASSSNFYGYTF
CDR3 DNA: TGTGCCAGCAGTTCGAACTTCTATGGCTACACCTTC

clone size: few
J gene: TRBJ1-1
V gene: TRBV7-9
D gene: NA
CDR3 protein: CASSLFEAFF
CDR3 DNA: TGTGCCAGCAGCCTATTTGAAGCTTTCTTT

clone size: NA
J gene: TRBJ1-2
V gene: TRBV27
D gene: NA
CDR3 protein: CASSFQGAGYTF
CDR3 DNA: TGTGCCAGCAGTTTTCAGGGTGCTGGCTACACCTTC

clone size: few
J gene: TRBJ2-3
V gene: TRBV20-1
D gene: NA
CDR3 protein: CSAAISAGLPDTQYF
CDR3 DNA: TGCAGTGCTGCGATTTCAGCGGGCCTACCTGATACGCAGTATTTT

clone size: NA
J gene: TRBJ2-3
V gene: TRBV20-1
D gene: TRBD1
CDR3 protein: CSARSGTGATDTQYF
CDR3 DNA: TGCAGTGCTAGGTCCGGGACAGGGGCGACGGATACGCAGTATTTT

clone size: few
J gene: TRBJ2-3
V gene: TRBV20-1
D gene: TRBD1
CDR3 protein: CSARGQTGDADTQYF
CDR3 DNA: TGCAGTGCTAGAGGCCAGACAGGGGACGCAGATACGCAGTATTTT

clone size: NA
J gene: TRBJ1-1
V gene: TRBV10-3
D gene: NA
CDR3 protein: CATSGGDTEAFF
CDR3 DNA: TGTGCCACCTCCGGGGGTGACACTGAAGCTTTCTTT

clone size: many
J gene: TRBJ2-1
V gene: TRBV6-4
D gene: NA
CDR3 protein: CASSDSTSNSYNEQFF
CDR3 DNA: TGTGCCAGCAGTGACTCGACTTCCAACTCCTACAATGAGCAGTTCTTC

clone size: medium-sized
J gene: TRBJ2-1
V gene: TRBV29-1
D gene: TRBD1
CDR3 protein: CSVEDRMYRGYNEQFF
CDR3 DNA: TGCAGCGTTGAAGATCGTATGTACAGGGGTTACAATGAGCAGTTCTTC

clone size: few
J gene: TRBJ2-3
V gene: TRBV18
D gene: NA
CDR3 protein: CASSPFRRDTQYF
CDR3 DNA: TGTGCCAGCTCACCATTCCGAAGAGATACGCAGTATTTT

clone size: NA
J gene: TRBJ2-7
V gene: TRBV28
D gene: NA
CDR3 protein: CASSLGQNGGQYF
CDR3 DNA: TGTGCCAGCAGTTTAGGCCAAAATGGGGGGCAGTACTTC

clone size: few
J gene: TRBJ1-2
V gene: TRBV18
D gene: NA
CDR3 protein: CASSPTEGGQSGYTF
CDR3 DNA: TGTGCCAGCTCACCCACAGAAGGGGGGCAGAGTGGCTACACCTTC

clone size: NA
J gene: TRBJ1-2
V gene: TRBV5-1
D gene: TRBD1
CDR3 protein: CASRYEIRTGTGYTF
CDR3 DNA: TGCGCCAGCAGGTATGAGATAAGGACAGGGACCGGCTACACCTTC

clone size: NA
J gene: TRBJ2-1
V gene: TRBV27
D gene: TRBD2
CDR3 protein: CASSLRRGTSGRTNEQFF
CDR3 DNA: TGTGCCAGCAGTTTGAGGAGGGGGACTAGCGGGAGAACCAATGAGCAGTTCTTC

clone size: NA
J gene: TRBJ2-1
V gene: TRBV24-1
D gene: NA
CDR3 protein: CATSDYRENEQFF
CDR3 DNA: TGTGCCACCAGTGACTACCGTGAGAATGAGCAGTTCTTC

clone size: NA
J gene: TRBJ2-5
V gene: TRBV10-3
D gene: NA
CDR3 protein: CAIKWGETQYF
CDR3 DNA: TGTGCCATCAAGTGGGGGGAGACCCAGTACTTC

clone size: NA
J gene: TRBJ2-1
V gene: TRBV5-1
D gene: NA
CDR3 protein: CASSLRAPAEQFF
CDR3 DNA: TGCGCCAGCAGCTTGAGGGCGCCCGCTGAGCAGTTCTTC

clone size: few
J gene: TRBJ1-2
V gene: TRBV20-1
D gene: NA
CDR3 protein: CSARDAGASVYGYTF
CDR3 DNA: TGCAGTGCTAGAGATGCGGGGGCTTCTGTCTATGGCTACACCTTC

clone size: NA
J gene: TRBJ2-7
V gene: TRBV29-1
D gene: TRBD1
CDR3 protein: CSVADRGYEQYF
CDR3 DNA: TGCAGCGTTGCCGACAGGGGGTACGAGCAGTACTTC

clone size: NA
J gene: TRBJ2-1
V gene: TRBV20-1
D gene: TRBD2
CDR3 protein: CSARDRGKAGGVGDEQFF
CDR3 DNA: TGCAGTGCTAGAGATCGGGGAAAAGCGGGAGGGGTCGGGGATGAGCAGTTCTTC

clone size: NA
J gene: TRBJ1-6
V gene: TRBV5-1
D gene: NA
CDR3 protein: CASSLDGGYSPLHF
CDR3 DNA: TGCGCCAGCAGCTTGGATGGGGGCTACTCACCCCTCCACTTT

clone size: few
J gene: TRBJ2-7
V gene: TRBV6-2/TRBV6-3
D gene: TRBD2
CDR3 protein: CASVREEPYEQYF
CDR3 DNA: TGTGCCAGCGTGCGGGAGGAACCCTACGAGCAGTACTTC

clone size: NA
J gene: TRBJ2-3
V gene: TRBV11-1
D gene: NA
CDR3 protein: CASSLSTPDTQYF
CDR3 DNA: TGTGCCAGCAGCTTATCTACCCCAGATACGCAGTATTTT

clone size: NA
J gene: TRBJ2-1
V gene: TRBV9
D gene: TRBD2
CDR3 protein: CASSVAGLVFNEQFF
CDR3 DNA: TGTGCCAGCAGCGTAGCTGGACTAGTATTCAATGAGCAGTTCTTC